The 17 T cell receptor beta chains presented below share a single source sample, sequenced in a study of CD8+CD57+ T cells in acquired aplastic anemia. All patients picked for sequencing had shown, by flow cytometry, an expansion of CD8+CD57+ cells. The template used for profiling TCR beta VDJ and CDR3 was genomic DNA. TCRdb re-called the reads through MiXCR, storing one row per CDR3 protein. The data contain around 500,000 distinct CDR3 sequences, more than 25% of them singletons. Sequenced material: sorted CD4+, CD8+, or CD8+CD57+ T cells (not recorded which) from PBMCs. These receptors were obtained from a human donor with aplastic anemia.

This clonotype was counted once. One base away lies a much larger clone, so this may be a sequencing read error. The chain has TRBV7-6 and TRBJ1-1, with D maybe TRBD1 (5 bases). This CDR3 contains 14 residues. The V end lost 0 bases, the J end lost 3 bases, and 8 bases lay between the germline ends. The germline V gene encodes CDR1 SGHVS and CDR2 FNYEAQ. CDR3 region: CASSLAAGYTEAFF. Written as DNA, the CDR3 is TGTGCCAGCAGCTTAGCGGCAGGGTACACTGAAGCTTTCTTT.

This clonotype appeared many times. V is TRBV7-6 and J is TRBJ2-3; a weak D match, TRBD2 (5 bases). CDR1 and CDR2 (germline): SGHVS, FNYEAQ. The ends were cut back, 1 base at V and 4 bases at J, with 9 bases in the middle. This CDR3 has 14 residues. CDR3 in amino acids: CASSLGSGADTQYF. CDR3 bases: TGTGCCAGCAGCTTAGGAAGCGGAGCAGATACGCAGTATTTT. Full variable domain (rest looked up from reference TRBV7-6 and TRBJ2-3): GAGVSQSPRYKVTKRGQDVALRCDPISGHVSLYWYRQALGQGPEFLTYFNYEAQQDKSGLPNDRFSAERPEGSISTLTIQRTEQRDSAMYRCASSLGSGADTQYFGPGTRLTVL.

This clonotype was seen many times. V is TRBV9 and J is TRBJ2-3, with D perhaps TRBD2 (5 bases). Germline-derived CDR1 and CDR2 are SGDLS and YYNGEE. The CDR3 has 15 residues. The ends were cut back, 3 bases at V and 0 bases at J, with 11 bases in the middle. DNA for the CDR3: TGTGCCAGCAGCGCTCAGCCGGGGAGCACAGATACGCAGTATTTT. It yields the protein CASSAQPGSTDTQYF.

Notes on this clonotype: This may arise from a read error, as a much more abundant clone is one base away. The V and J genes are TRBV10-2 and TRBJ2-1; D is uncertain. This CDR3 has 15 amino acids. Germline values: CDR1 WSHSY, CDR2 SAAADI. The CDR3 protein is CATRIQRDSYDEQFF. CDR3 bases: TGCGCCACACGAATTCAGCGAGACTCCTACGATGAGCAGTTCTTC.

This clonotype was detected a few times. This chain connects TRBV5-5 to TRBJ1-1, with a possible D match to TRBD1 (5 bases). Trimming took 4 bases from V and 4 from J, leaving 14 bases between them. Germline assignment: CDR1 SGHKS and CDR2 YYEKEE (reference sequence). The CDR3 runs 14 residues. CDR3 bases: TGTGCCAGCAGCCCCGGGACTCTCGGCACTGAAGCTTTCTTT. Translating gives CASSPGTLGTEAFF.

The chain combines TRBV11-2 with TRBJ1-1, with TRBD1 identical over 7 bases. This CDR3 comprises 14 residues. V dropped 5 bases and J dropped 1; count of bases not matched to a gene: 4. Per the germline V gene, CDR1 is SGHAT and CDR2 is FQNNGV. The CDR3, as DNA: TGTGCCAGCAGCGGATCAGGGGGGAACACTGAAGCTTTCTTT. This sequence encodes CASSGSGGNTEAFF.

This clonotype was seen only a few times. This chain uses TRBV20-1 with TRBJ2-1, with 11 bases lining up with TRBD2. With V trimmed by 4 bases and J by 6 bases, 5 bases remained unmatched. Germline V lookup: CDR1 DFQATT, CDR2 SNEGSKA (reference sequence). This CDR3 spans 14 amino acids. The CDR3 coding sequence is TGCAGTGCTATTAGCGGGGGGGCTGGCAATGAGCAGTTCTTC. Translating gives CSAISGGAGNEQFF.

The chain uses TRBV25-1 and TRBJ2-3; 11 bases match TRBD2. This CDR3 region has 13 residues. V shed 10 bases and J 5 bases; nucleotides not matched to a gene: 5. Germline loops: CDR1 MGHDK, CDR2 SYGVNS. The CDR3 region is CATTSGGGDTQYF. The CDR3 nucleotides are TGTGCCACAACTAGCGGGGGTGGAGATACGCAGTATTTT.

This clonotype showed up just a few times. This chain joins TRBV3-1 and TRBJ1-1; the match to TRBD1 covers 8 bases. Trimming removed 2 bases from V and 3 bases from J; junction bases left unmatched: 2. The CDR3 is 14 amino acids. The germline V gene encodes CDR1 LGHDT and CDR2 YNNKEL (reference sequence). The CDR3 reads CASSQSRGHTEAFF. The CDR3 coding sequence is TGTGCCAGCAGCCAAAGCAGGGGGCACACTGAAGCTTTCTTT.

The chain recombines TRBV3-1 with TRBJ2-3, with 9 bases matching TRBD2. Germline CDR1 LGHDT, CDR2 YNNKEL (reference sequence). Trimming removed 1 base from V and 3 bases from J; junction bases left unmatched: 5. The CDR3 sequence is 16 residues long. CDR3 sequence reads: CASSQVGLALTDTQYF. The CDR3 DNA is TGTGCCAGCAGCCAAGTGGGACTAGCCTTAACAGATACGCAGTATTTT.

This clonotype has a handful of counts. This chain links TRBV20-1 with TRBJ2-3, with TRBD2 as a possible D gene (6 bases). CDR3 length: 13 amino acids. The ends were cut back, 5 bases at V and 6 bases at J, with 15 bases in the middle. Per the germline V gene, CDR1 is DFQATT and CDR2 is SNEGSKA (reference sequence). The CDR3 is CSARKEGPDTQYF. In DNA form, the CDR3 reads TGCAGTGCTCGAAAGGAGGGCCCGGATACGCAGTATTTT.

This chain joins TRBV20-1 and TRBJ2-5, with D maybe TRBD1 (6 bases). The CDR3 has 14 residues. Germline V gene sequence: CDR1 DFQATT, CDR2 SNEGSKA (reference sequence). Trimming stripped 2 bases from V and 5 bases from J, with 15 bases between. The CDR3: CSARNSQGGETQYF. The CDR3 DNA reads TGCAGTGCTAGAAATTCACAGGGTGGTGAGACCCAGTACTTC.

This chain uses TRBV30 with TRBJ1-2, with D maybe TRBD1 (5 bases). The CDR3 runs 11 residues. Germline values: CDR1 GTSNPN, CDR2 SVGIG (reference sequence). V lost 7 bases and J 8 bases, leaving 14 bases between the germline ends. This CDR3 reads CAFWTPGGYTF. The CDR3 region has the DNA TGTGCCTTCTGGACACCCGGGGGCTACACCTTC.

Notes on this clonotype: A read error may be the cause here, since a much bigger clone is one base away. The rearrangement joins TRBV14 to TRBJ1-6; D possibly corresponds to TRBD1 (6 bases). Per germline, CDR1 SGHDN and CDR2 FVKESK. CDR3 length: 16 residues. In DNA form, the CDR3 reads TGTGCCAGCAGCCAAGCCCGGGACATCAAATCTTCACCCCCCCACTTT. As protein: CASSQARDIKSSPPHF.

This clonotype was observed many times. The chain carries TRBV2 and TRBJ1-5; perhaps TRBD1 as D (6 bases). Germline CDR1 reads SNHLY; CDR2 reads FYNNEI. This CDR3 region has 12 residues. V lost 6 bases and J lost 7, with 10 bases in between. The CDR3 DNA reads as TGTGCCAGCAGCCCACAGGGACAGCCCCAGCATTTT. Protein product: CASSPQGQPQHF.

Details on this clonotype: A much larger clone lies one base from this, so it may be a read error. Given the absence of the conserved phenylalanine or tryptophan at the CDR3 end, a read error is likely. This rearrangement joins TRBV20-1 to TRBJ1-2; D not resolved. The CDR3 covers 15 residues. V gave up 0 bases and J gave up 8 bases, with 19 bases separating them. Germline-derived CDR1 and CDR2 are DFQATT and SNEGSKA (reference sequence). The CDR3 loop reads CSAREARNPLEGYTL. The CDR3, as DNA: TGCAGTGCTAGAGAAGCGCGCAATCCTTTAGAGGGCTACACCCTC.

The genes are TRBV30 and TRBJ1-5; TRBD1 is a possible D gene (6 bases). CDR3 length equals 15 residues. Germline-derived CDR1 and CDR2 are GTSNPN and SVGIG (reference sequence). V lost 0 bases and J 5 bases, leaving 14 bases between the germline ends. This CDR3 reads CAWSVLGHRDQPQHF. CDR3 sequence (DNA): TGTGCCTGGAGTGTACTGGGACACCGAGATCAGCCCCAGCATTTT.